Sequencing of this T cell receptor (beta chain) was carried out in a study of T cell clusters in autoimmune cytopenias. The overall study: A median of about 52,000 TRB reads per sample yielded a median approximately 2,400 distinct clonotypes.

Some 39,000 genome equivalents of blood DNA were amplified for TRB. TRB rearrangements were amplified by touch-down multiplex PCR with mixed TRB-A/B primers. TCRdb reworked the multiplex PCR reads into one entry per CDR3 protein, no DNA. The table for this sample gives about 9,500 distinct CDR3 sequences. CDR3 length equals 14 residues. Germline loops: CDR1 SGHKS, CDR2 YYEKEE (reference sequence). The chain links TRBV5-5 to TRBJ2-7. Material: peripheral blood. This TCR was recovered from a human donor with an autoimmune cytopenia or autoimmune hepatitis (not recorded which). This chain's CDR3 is CASSLSGGPYEQYF.